These 25 T cell receptor beta chains were sequenced from one sample in a study of T-cell memory formation after mild COVID-19. MiXCR was run by TCRdb on the 5' RACE reads, yielding one entry per CDR3 protein. The sample carries just over 50,000 distinct CDR3 sequences, over 8.5% recorded once. Sequenced sample: PBMCs or a T cell subset sorted from them (not recorded which). The source of these receptors is an adult woman who had mild COVID-19 (a few samples of this study predate the infection). Cell type and time point are not known.

This clonotype was detected many times. The chain recombines TRBV20-1 with TRBJ2-1; D tentatively reads TRBD1 or TRBD2 (6 bases each). In germline, CDR1 is DFQATT, CDR2 SNEGSKA (reference sequence). Trimming shortened V by 7 bases and J by 7 bases, and 20 bases separated the two germline ends. This CDR3 is 14 amino acids long. As DNA, the CDR3 is TGCAGTGGGGGGGCGCCCTCCCCCAATAATGAGCAGTTCTTC. Translated, it gives CSGGAPSPNNEQFF.

This clonotype was detected ten times or more. The CDR3 sequence is CASSRTAHAGSYGYTF. For the CDR3, the DNA is TGTGCCAGCAGCCGGACAGCCCATGCGGGATCCTATGGCTACACCTTC. V usage is TRBV3-1 and J usage is TRBJ1-2; D might be TRBD1 (6 bases). Trimming stripped 4 bases from V and 4 bases from J, with 19 bases between. The CDR3 totals 16 residues. CDR1 is LGHDT, CDR2 YNNKEL, per germline (reference sequence).

This clonotype was seen many times. The CDR3 coding sequence is TGTGCCAGCACTGCGAACGGGACCCTATACAATGAGCAGTTCTTC. Translated: CASTANGTLYNEQFF. The chain employs TRBV12-3 or TRBV12-4 and TRBJ2-1; D might be TRBD1 or TRBD2, each matching 5 bases. The V and J ends lost 7 bases and 4 bases respectively, with 17 bases between them. The CDR3 runs 15 residues.

This clonotype came up many times. The chain employs TRBV29-1 and TRBJ1-1, with TRBD1 as a possible D gene (6 bases). Germline V gives CDR1 SQVTM, CDR2 ANQGSEA. V was pared by 7 bases and J by 4 bases, with 13 bases between. The CDR3 has 12 residues. The CDR3 nucleotides read TGCAGCGCCAGACAGGTGATCACTGAAGCTTTCTTT. It specifies CSARQVITEAFF.

The chain has TRBV10-3 and TRBJ2-3; 7 nucleotides agree with TRBD2. The length of the CDR3 is 15 residues. Germline-derived CDR1 and CDR2 are ENHRY and SYGVKD. The V segment lost 0 bases and the J segment 9 bases; nucleotides outside the gene matches: 9. CDR3 DNA sequence: TGTGCCATCAGTGAGTCGATCCTTGCGGGAGTGACGCAGTATTTT. Translation: CAISESILAGVTQYF.

In this sample, this clonotype turned up a few times. The V gene is TRBV5-1, the J gene TRBJ2-5; no clear D gene. Germline V gene sequence: CDR1 SGHRS, CDR2 YFSETQ. CDR3 length equals 14 residues. V lost 4 bases and J lost 2, with 12 bases in between. Here the CDR3 reads CASSLSLQQETQYF. Here the CDR3 DNA reads TGCGCCAGCAGCCTGAGCCTCCAACAAGAGACCCAGTACTTC.

This clonotype was counted a few times. The chain joins TRBV12-3 or TRBV12-4 to TRBJ2-7; a possible D gene is TRBD2 (7 bases). V was shortened by 5 bases and J by 4 bases, with 18 bases between the two germline ends. The CDR3 covers 15 residues. This CDR3 is CASSPGRGGGYEQYF. In DNA form, the CDR3 reads TGTGCCAGCAGTCCCGGAAGGGGGGGCGGGTACGAGCAGTACTTC.

This clonotype was picked up many times. The chain joins TRBV12-3 or TRBV12-4 to TRBJ2-7; TRBD1 matches 7 bases. The CDR3 covers 13 residues. With 7 bases clipped from V and 4 bases from J, the junction kept 7 bases outside the gene matches. In nucleotides, the CDR3 is TGTGCCAGCACCCAGGGGGTAAAGTACGAGCAGTACTTC. Translated: CASTQGVKYEQYF.

This clonotype was seen repeatedly, ten times or more. The chain uses TRBV4-2 and TRBJ2-5; tentatively, D is TRBD2 (6 bases). The CDR3 length is 15 residues. V was shortened by 4 bases and J by 1 base, with 13 bases between the two germline ends. Per the germline V gene, CDR1 is LGHNA and CDR2 is YNFKEQ. The CDR3 DNA sequence: TGTGCCAGCAGCCCCTCCCTAGCGAGCCAAGAGACCCAGTACTTC. This encodes CASSPSLASQETQYF.

To note about this clonotype: A read error may be the cause here, since a much bigger clone is one base away. The chain couples TRBV24-1 to TRBJ2-2, with 8 bases matching TRBD2. This CDR3 spans 15 amino acids. CDR1 KGHDR and CDR2 SFDVKD come from the germline V gene. V trimming: 6 bases; J trimming: 5 bases; junction bases outside the gene matches: 7. CDR3 bases: TGTGCCACCAGTCGGGAGGGCCATTATACCGGGGAGCTGTTTTTT. Protein product: CATSREGHYTGELFF.

At least ten counts were recorded for this clonotype. The chain is built from TRBV7-2 and TRBJ2-1; 10 nucleotides line up with TRBD2. CDR3 length: 19 residues. CDR1 and CDR2 (germline): SGHTA, FQGNSA. With 0 bases clipped from V and 9 bases from J, the junction kept 17 bases outside the gene matches. CDR3 nucleotides: TGTGCCAGCAGCTTAGCGAGACCTTGGACTAGCGGAATCCGGGCTGAGCAGTTCTTC. Encoded protein: CASSLARPWTSGIRAEQFF. Based on the CDR3 plus reference TRBV7-2 and TRBJ2-1, the full variable domain is GAGVSQSPSNKVTEKGKDVELRCDPISGHTALYWYRQSLGQGLEFLIYFQGNSAPDKSGLPSDRFSAERTGGSVSTLTIQRTQQEDSAVYLCASSLARPWTSGIRAEQFFGPGTRLTVL.

The V and J genes are TRBV4-1 and TRBJ2-5, with D tentatively TRBD1 or TRBD2 (6 bases each). Germline V gene sequence: CDR1 MGHRA, CDR2 YSYEKL. The CDR3 has 14 amino acids. V gave up 1 base and J gave up 1 base, with 7 bases separating them. CDR3 coding DNA: TGCGCCAGCAGCCAAGGGGGGGCCCAAGAGACCCAGTACTTC. This encodes CASSQGGAQETQYF.

The table lists this clonotype with a few counts. V gene TRBV7-2 combines with J gene TRBJ2-5; TRBD2 is a possible D gene (5 bases). The CDR3 runs to 14 residues. Per germline, CDR1 SGHTA and CDR2 FQGNSA. Trimming removed 0 bases at V and 5 bases at J, with 10 bases between. This CDR3 is CASSLAGGVETQYF. The CDR3 nucleotides are TGTGCCAGCAGCTTAGCCGGAGGAGTCGAGACCCAGTACTTC. The full variable domain, in which reference TRBV7-2 and TRBJ2-5 provide the parts outside the CDR3, is GAGVSQSPSNKVTEKGKDVELRCDPISGHTALYWYRQSLGQGLEFLIYFQGNSAPDKSGLPSDRFSAERTGGSVSTLTIQRTQQEDSAVYLCASSLAGGVETQYFGPGTRLLVL.

This clonotype turned up a few times. This chain uses TRBV12-3 or TRBV12-4 with TRBJ1-2, with TRBD1 identical over 9 bases. The CDR3 is 15 residues long. The ends lost 6 bases at V and 5 bases at J; junction bases unmatched: 10. CDR3 coding DNA: TGTGCCAGCAGCCGGACACAGGGGGCGGAGTATGGCTACACCTTC. Translated, it gives CASSRTQGAEYGYTF.

This clonotype turned up a few times. The gene calls are TRBV19 and TRBJ2-1, with 8 bases aligning to TRBD1. The junction had 7 bases not matched to a gene; V was cut back by 4 bases and J by 8 bases. Germline V gene data show CDR1 as LNHDA and CDR2 as SQIVND (reference sequence). The CDR3 is made up of 14 amino acids. Here the CDR3 DNA reads TGTGCCAGTAGTAGGTTTGGACAGGGTTATGAGCAGTTCTTC. Amino acid sequence: CASSRFGQGYEQFF.

This clonotype showed up just a few times. The chain is built from TRBV11-2 and TRBJ2-1, with a possible D match to TRBD2 (5 bases). The CDR3 extends over 13 amino acids. Deletions cut 4 bases from V and 8 bases from J, with 12 bases between. In germline, CDR1 is SGHAT, CDR2 FQNNGV. CDR3 residues: CASSSWTGDEQFF. CDR3 DNA: TGTGCCAGCAGCTCCTGGACTGGGGATGAGCAGTTCTTC.

The V and J genes are TRBV3-1 and TRBJ1-1, with 9 bases identical to TRBD1. The CDR3 has 15 residues. The trim removed 0 bases at V and 8 bases at J, leaving 7 bases unmatched. Germline V CDR1 and CDR2: LGHDT, YNNKEL (reference sequence). The CDR3 nucleotides are TGTGCCAGCAGCCAAGATCTTACAGGGGGCCGCGAAGCTTTCTTT. Translated, it gives CASSQDLTGGREAFF.

By sample share, this clonotype is medium-sized. J is TRBJ2-7 and V is TRBV30; D gene uncertain. Germline CDR1 is GTSNPN and CDR2 is SVGIG (reference sequence). This CDR3 has 15 amino acids. V dropped 0 bases and J dropped 7 bases, with 19 bases sitting between them. In DNA, the CDR3 is TGTGCCTGGAGTGTAAGTTCGGAAGGGTCGTGGGAGCAGTACTTC. This codes for CAWSVSSEGSWEQYF.

This sequence joins TRBV5-6 and TRBJ1-1; D is undetermined. Trimming took off 4 bases at V and 5 bases at J, with 18 bases between the two ends. CDR1 is SGHDT and CDR2 is YYEEEE in the germline V gene. This CDR3 is built from 15 residues. In DNA, the CDR3 is TGTGCCAGCAGCCTGTCTGAAGTGTGGCGGACTGAAGCTTTCTTT. Translation gives CASSLSEVWRTEAFF. Combining the CDR3 with reference TRBV5-6 and TRBJ1-1 gives the whole variable domain DAGVTQSPTHLIKTRGQQVTLRCSPKSGHDTVSWYQQALGQGPQFIFQYYEEEERQRGNFPDRFSGHQFPNYSSELNVNALLLGDSALYLCASSLSEVWRTEAFFGQGTRLTVV.

J is TRBJ2-2 and V is TRBV7-9; D is undetermined. The CDR3 consists of 17 residues. Trimming removed 1 base at V and 0 bases at J, with 12 bases between. Germline V gene data show CDR1 as SEHNR and CDR2 as FQNEAQ (reference sequence). CDR3 loop: CASSLDQGVSNTGELFF. The CDR3 nucleotides are TGTGCCAGCAGCTTAGACCAAGGTGTCTCGAACACCGGGGAGCTGTTTTTT. Filled out from reference TRBV7-9 and TRBJ2-2, the complete variable domain reads DTGVSQNPRHKITKRGQNVTFRCDPISEHNRLYWYRQTLGQGPEFLTYFQNEAQLEKSRLLSDRFSAERPKGSFSTLEIQRTEQGDSAMYLCASSLDQGVSNTGELFFGEGSRLTVL.

This chain uses TRBV6-7 with TRBJ2-2, with D unresolved. TRBV6-7 counts as an open reading frame of uncertain function. CDR3 size: 14 residues. Trimming removed 6 bases at V and 2 bases at J, with 10 bases between. This chain's CDR3 is CASRGLINTGELFF. The CDR3 DNA follows: TGTGCCAGCAGAGGGCTAATAAACACCGGGGAGCTGTTTTTT.

The chain combines TRBV5-1 with TRBJ2-5; tentatively, D is TRBD2 (7 bases). The germline V and J ends were trimmed by 0 bases and 5 bases, with 17 bases remaining between them. The CDR3 is 16 amino acids. Germline V gene sequence: CDR1 SGHRS, CDR2 YFSETQ. CDR3 sequence (DNA): TGCGCCAGCAGCTTGGAACCGGGGGGCATGAGGGAGACCCAGTACTTC. It encodes CASSLEPGGMRETQYF.

This clonotype was observed a few times. The rearrangement links TRBV7-9 to TRBJ2-3, with 12 bases identical to TRBD2. Germline CDR1 is SEHNR and CDR2 is FQNEAQ (reference sequence). The CDR3 has 18 residues. V trimming: 4 bases; J trimming: 0 bases; junction bases outside the gene matches: 8. CDR3 sequence reads: CASSSNSGTSGSTDTQYF. CDR3 DNA sequence: TGTGCCAGCAGCTCGAATTCCGGGACTAGCGGGAGCACAGATACGCAGTATTTT.

This clonotype has a handful of counts. The V and J genes are TRBV18 and TRBJ1-1; D may be TRBD1 (5 bases). Germline V gene sequence: CDR1 KGHSH, CDR2 LQKENI. This CDR3 has 14 amino acids. V lost 1 base and J 1 base, leaving 7 bases between the germline ends. CDR3 coding DNA: TGTGCCAGCTCACCACTAACAGGGAACACTGAAGCTTTCTTT. This codes for CASSPLTGNTEAFF.

The chain has TRBV7-3 and TRBJ2-2, with D uncertain. Germline V gives CDR1 SGHTA, CDR2 FQGTGA. V was cut by 4 bases and J by 0 bases, with 3 bases left in between. CDR3 size: 13 residues. The CDR3 DNA sequence: TGTGCCAGCAGCTCGGCGAACACCGGGGAGCTGTTTTTT. Translating it yields CASSSANTGELFF. The variable domain in full, with the rest retrieved from reference TRBV7-3 and TRBJ2-2, is GAGVSQTPSNKVTEKGKYVELRCDPISGHTALYWYRQSLGQGPEFLIYFQGTGAADDSGLPNDRFFAVRPEGSVSTLKIQRTERGDSAVYLCASSSANTGELFFGEGSRLTVL.